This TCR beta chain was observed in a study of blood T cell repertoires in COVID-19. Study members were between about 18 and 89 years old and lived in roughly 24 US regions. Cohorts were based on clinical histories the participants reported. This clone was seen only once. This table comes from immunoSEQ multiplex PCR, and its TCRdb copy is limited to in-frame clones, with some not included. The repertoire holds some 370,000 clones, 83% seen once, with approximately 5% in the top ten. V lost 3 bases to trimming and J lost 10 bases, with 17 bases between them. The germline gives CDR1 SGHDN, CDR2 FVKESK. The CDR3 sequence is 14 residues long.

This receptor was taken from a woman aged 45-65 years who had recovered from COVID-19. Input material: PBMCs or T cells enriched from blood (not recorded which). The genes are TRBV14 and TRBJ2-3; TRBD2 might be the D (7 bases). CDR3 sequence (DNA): TGTGCCAGCAGCCACGCACGGGGGGCTACTGCGCAGTATTTT. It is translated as CASSHARGATAQYF.